Below are 2 T cell receptor beta chains sequenced from a single sample in a study of blood T cell repertoires in COVID-19. Here immunoSEQ multiplex PCR was the method, and the copy in TCRdb shows in-frame clones only, minus some. The profile shows about 220,000 clones, about four fifths of them singletons. Specimen: PBMCs or T cells enriched from blood (not recorded which). These receptors were obtained from a woman in her thirties or forties with acute COVID-19.

The CDR3 DNA sequence: TGCAGCGTTGCCACAGGGGTTAATCAGCCCCAGCATTTT. Translation gives CSVATGVNQPQHF. The chain employs TRBV29-1 and TRBJ1-5; TRBD1 matches at 7 bases. The germline V gene encodes CDR1 SQVTM and CDR2 ANQGSEA. The ends lost 4 bases at V and 4 bases at J; junction bases unmatched: 4. The CDR3 runs 13 residues. The variable domain in full, with the rest retrieved from reference TRBV29-1 and TRBJ1-5, is SAVISQKPSRDICQRGTSLTIQCQVDSQVTMMFWYRQQPGQSLTLIATANQGSEATYESGFVIDKFPISRPNLTFSTLTVSNMSPEDSSIYLCSVATGVNQPQHFGDGTRLSIL.

The rearrangement links TRBV5-6 to TRBJ2-7; D remains unclear. The length of the CDR3 is 11 residues. Per the germline V gene, CDR1 is SGHDT and CDR2 is YYEEEE. V dropped 0 bases and J dropped 6 bases, with 4 bases sitting between them. The CDR3 bases are TGTGCCAGCAGCTTGGGCGGCGAGCAGTACTTC. Amino acid sequence: CASSLGGEQYF.